The 14 T cell receptor beta chains in this list originate from one sample, sequenced in a study of PD-1 blockade in mismatch repair-deficient tumors. Sequencing used immunoSEQ multiplex PCR; TCRdb keeps in-frame clones, though not all of them. This table holds around 120,000 clones, almost 90% found once. Sequenced here: peripheral blood, sampled approximately 71 weeks after starting pembrolizumab. The receptors originated from an adult with mismatch repair-deficient cancer.

J is TRBJ1-1 and V is TRBV7-9, with 8 nucleotides matching TRBD1. V trimming: 3 bases; J trimming: 4 bases; junction bases outside the gene matches: 7. Germline V gene data show CDR1 as SEHNR and CDR2 as FQNEAQ (reference sequence). The CDR3 covers 15 residues. The CDR3 DNA sequence: TGTGCCAGCAGCTTCCCCAGGGGGCGATCCACTGAAGCTTTCTTT. It translates to CASSFPRGRSTEAFF.

The V call is TRBV19, the J call TRBJ2-2, with D perhaps TRBD1 (6 bases). CDR3 size: 14 residues. V was pared by 4 bases and J by 6 bases, with 12 bases between. CDR1 and CDR2 (germline): LNHDA, SQIVND (reference sequence). The CDR3: CASSTQGNPGELFF. CDR3 DNA: TGTGCCAGTAGTACACAGGGAAATCCCGGGGAGCTGTTTTTT.

The CDR3, as DNA: TGCGCCAGCAGCCAAACTAGCGGGAGGGATACGCAGTATTTT. Translated, it gives CASSQTSGRDTQYF. The chain joins TRBV4-3 to TRBJ2-3, with 12 bases lining up with TRBD2. Germline V gene sequence: CDR1 LGHNA, CDR2 YSLEER. V shed 2 bases, J shed 6 bases, and the junction held 0 bases outside the gene matches. CDR3 length: 14 amino acids.

The chain is built from TRBV5-1 and TRBJ2-7; D remains ambiguous. CDR1 is SGHRS, CDR2 YFSETQ, per germline. Trimming shortened V by 3 bases and J by 2 bases, and 9 bases separated the two germline ends. This CDR3 is built from 13 residues. The CDR3 coding sequence is TGCGCCAGCAGCTCCGGAACAACCTACGAGCAGTACTTC. Its protein product is CASSSGTTYEQYF.

V is TRBV28 and J is TRBJ2-7; weak D call: TRBD1 (5 bases). The V end lost 1 base, the J end lost 4 bases, and 11 bases lay between the germline ends. Germline V gives CDR1 MDHEN, CDR2 SYDVKM. The CDR3 runs to 14 residues. CDR3 DNA: TGTGCCAGCAGTTTATCAGGGTCTGGGTACGAGCAGTACTTC. This sequence encodes CASSLSGSGYEQYF.

The rearrangement joins TRBV6-5 to TRBJ2-7; D unclear. This CDR3 has 13 amino acids. The ends were cut back, 3 bases at V and 2 bases at J, with 8 bases in the middle. Germline CDR1 is MNHEY and CDR2 is SVGAGI. CDR3 in amino acids: CASSYNSAYEQYF. CDR3 DNA: TGTGCCAGCAGTTATAACAGCGCCTACGAGCAGTACTTC.

This clone was counted only a few times. This rearrangement joins TRBV28 to TRBJ2-7; 10 bases are a match to TRBD2. Germline V gives CDR1 MDHEN, CDR2 SYDVKM. There are 15 residues in the CDR3. Losses at the gene ends were 5 bases for V and 0 bases for J; bases not matched to a gene: 4. The CDR3 is CASSRLAGGSYEQYF. CDR3 DNA: TGTGCCAGCAGTCGCTTAGCGGGAGGCTCCTACGAGCAGTACTTC.

The chain recombines TRBV29-1 with TRBJ2-5; TRBD1 aligns across 10 bases. The CDR3 consists of 19 residues. J gave up 5 bases and V 3 bases, and 21 bases lay outside the gene matches. Germline V gene data show CDR1 as SQVTM and CDR2 as ANQGSEA. This CDR3 reads CSVEGQGPNGGRRRETQYF. The CDR3, as DNA: TGCAGCGTTGAGGGACAGGGGCCAAACGGGGGCAGGAGACGGGAGACCCAGTACTTC.

For the CDR3, the DNA is TGCAGCGTCCCAACCTCGTATGAGCAGTTCTTC. Protein sequence: CSVPTSYEQFF. The V gene is TRBV29-1, the J gene TRBJ2-1, with D unclear. The V end lost 6 bases, the J end lost 8 bases, and 11 bases lay between the germline ends. The CDR3 runs to 11 residues. The germline V gene has CDR1 SQVTM and CDR2 ANQGSEA.

The gene calls are TRBV5-1 and TRBJ2-1, with D possibly matching TRBD1 (6 bases). CDR3 size: 16 residues. The germline gives CDR1 SGHRS, CDR2 YFSETQ. V shed 4 bases and J shed 0 bases, with 14 bases lying between them. The CDR3 loop reads CASSPGQLSSYNEQFF. The CDR3 region has the DNA TGCGCCAGCAGCCCCGGACAGCTCAGCTCCTACAATGAGCAGTTCTTC.

This clone was picked up one time. The chain's CDR3 is CASSQAPLVTANTEAFF. DNA for the CDR3: TGCGCCAGCAGCCAAGCCCCCCTTGTGACAGCGAACACTGAAGCTTTCTTT. V and J are TRBV4-3 and TRBJ1-1, with D possibly TRBD1 on 5 matching bases. V shed 1 base and J shed 1 base, with 16 bases lying between them. Germline CDR1 is LGHNA and CDR2 is YSLEER. The CDR3 totals 17 residues.

V usage is TRBV7-9 and J usage is TRBJ2-7; the D gene is possibly TRBD2 (5 bases). The germline V and J ends were trimmed by 7 bases and 5 bases, with 15 bases remaining between them. Per germline, CDR1 SEHNR and CDR2 FQNEAQ (reference sequence). The CDR3 loop spans 13 amino acids. The CDR3 DNA reads as TGTGCCAGCACCAAAATGGGAGTAGACGAGCAGTACTTC. As protein: CASTKMGVDEQYF.

This clone has just one count. The chain has TRBV7-4 and TRBJ1-5; the D gene is possibly TRBD1 (6 bases). V lost 2 bases to trimming and J lost 5 bases, with 13 bases between them. The germline gives CDR1 SGHVT, CDR2 SQSDAQ. The CDR3 has 15 residues. The CDR3 DNA is TGTGCCAGCAGCTTAAGGGGGGGTACGTATCAGCCCCAGCATTTT. Protein: CASSLRGGTYQPQHF. Combining the CDR3 with reference TRBV7-4 and TRBJ1-5 gives the whole variable domain GAGVSQSPRYKVAKRGRDVALRCDSISGHVTLYWYRQTLGQGSEVLTYSQSDAQRDKSGRPSGRFSAERPERSVSTLKIQRTEQGDSAVYLCASSLRGGTYQPQHFGDGTRLSIL.

The count of this clone is one. The chain recombines TRBV7-6 with TRBJ2-7; 11 bases match TRBD2. The CDR3 is made up of 16 amino acids. The J segment lost 1 base and the V segment lost 5 bases, leaving 7 bases of the junction unmatched. Germline CDR1 reads SGHVS; CDR2 reads FNYEAQ. CDR3 nucleotide sequence: TGTGCCAGCAGCGACCTTGGGACTAGCGGTTCCTACGAGCAGTACTTC. Amino acids: CASSDLGTSGSYEQYF. The full variable domain, rest sourced from reference TRBV7-6 and TRBJ2-7, is GAGVSQSPRYKVTKRGQDVALRCDPISGHVSLYWYRQALGQGPEFLTYFNYEAQQDKSGLPNDRFSAERPEGSISTLTIQRTEQRDSAMYRCASSDLGTSGSYEQYFGPGTRLTVT.